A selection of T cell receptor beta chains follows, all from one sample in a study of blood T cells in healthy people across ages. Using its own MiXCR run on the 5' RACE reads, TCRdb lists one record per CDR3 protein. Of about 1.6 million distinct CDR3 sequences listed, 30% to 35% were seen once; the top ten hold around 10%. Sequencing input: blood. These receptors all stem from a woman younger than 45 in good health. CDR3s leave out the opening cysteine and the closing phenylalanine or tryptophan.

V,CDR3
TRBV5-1,ASSLAGSLYEQY
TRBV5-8,ASSSPRSSGSEQY
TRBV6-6,ASSGGDGRYNSPLH
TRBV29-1,SIIRDTEAF
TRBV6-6,ASCGQDGYT
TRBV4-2,ASSQVTEPVGYT
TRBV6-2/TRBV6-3,ASSYDRGAQY
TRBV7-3,ASSLGPGRGEQF
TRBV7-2,ASSTTSGGITGELF
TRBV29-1,SLAPELGGDTQY
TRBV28,ASSSSTSGRNYEQY
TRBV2,ASSYIAGGPDTQY
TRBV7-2,ASSRYLPGLRENADTQY
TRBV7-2,ASSLSYSGVRF
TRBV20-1,SARRDRGNEQF
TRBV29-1,SVDSASCNEQF
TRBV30,AWSAGGHNEQF
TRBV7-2,ASSLESGAAQY
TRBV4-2,ASSQVGRSTDTQY
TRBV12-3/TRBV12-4,ASSFPGTQETQY
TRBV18,ASSGGVNRHEQY
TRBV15,ATSRAHRGPQETQY
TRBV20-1,SAPPGSNTEAF
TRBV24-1,ATRIEAF
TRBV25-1,ASSEWQGAYEQY
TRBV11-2,ASSLEVLYNEQF
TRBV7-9,ASSLADLLLPKDEQY
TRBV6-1,ASSEAPGLAAQY
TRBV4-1,ASSQNPTSSSYEQY
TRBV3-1,ASTHLRISGANVLT
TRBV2,ASSVTGRGYGYT
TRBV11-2,ASSSGSGSRTDTQY
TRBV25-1,ASSGTGEQY
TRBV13,ASSLKWGVPLGEQY
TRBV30,AWSERYSGANVLT
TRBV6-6,ASSYSRSRGYT
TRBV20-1,SAMGTRMEEQY
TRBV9,ASSVLEGGEQY
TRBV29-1,SVDRNTEAF
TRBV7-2,ASSLDGGTAGEQF
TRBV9,ASSPDPLAGVLGEQF
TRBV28,ASSLLAGASTDTQY
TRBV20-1,SAPGTSGAQPQETQY
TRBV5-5,ASSERQGKGYGYT
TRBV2,AGNEARLQSLRDRAKQY
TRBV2,ASSREGWGDTQY
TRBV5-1,ASSATSRVREQF
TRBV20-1,SAVAGDSYEQY